A selection of T cell receptor beta chains follows, all from one sample in a study of blood T cell repertoires in COVID-19. Profiled with immunoSEQ multiplex PCR; TCRdb holds only in-frame clones, not every one. The sample lists approximately 61,000 clones; about 90% were seen once. The specimen was peripheral blood. The receptors were gathered from a woman aged 80 or over with active COVID-19. Both conserved end residues are part of each CDR3. The D gene is left open where the match is weak. Some rows have no size entry. The others give once, few or many, or a class for an expanded clone.

abundance: NA; j_gene: TRBJ2-5; v_gene: TRBV4-2; d_gene: TRBD2; len: 16; CDR3aa: CASSHSTSGARETQYF; CDR3nt: TGTGCCAGCAGCCACTCGACTAGCGGGGCCAGGGAGACCCAGTACTTC
abundance: NA; j_gene: TRBJ2-1; v_gene: TRBV9; d_gene: TRBD1; len: 15; CDR3aa: CASSVGTGTYNEQFF; CDR3nt: TGTGCCAGCAGCGTGGGGACAGGGACCTACAATGAGCAGTTCTTC
abundance: NA; j_gene: TRBJ2-2; v_gene: TRBV19; d_gene: TRBD1; len: 16; CDR3aa: CASNDFISGGTGELFF; CDR3nt: TGTGCCAGTAATGATTTTATTTCAGGGGGCACCGGGGAGCTGTTTTTT
abundance: NA; j_gene: TRBJ2-1; v_gene: TRBV5-1; d_gene: TRBD2; len: 16; CDR3aa: CASSLTSGGSYNEQFF; CDR3nt: TGCGCCAGCAGCTTGACTAGCGGGGGTAGCTACAATGAGCAGTTCTTC
abundance: NA; j_gene: TRBJ1-2; v_gene: TRBV7-9; d_gene: NA; len: 14; CDR3aa: CASSLPRVPYGYTF; CDR3nt: TGTGCCAGCAGCTTACCCCGCGTTCCCTATGGCTACACCTTC
abundance: NA; j_gene: TRBJ1-5; v_gene: TRBV28; d_gene: NA; len: 14; CDR3aa: CASSLQTGHQPQHF; CDR3nt: TGTGCCAGCAGTCTTCAGACAGGCCATCAGCCCCAGCATTTT
abundance: once; j_gene: TRBJ2-1; v_gene: TRBV4-1; d_gene: TRBD2; len: 17; CDR3aa: CASSQQMSSGGAHEQFF; CDR3nt: TGCGCCAGCAGCCAACAGATGAGCAGCGGGGGGGCACATGAGCAGTTCTTC
abundance: NA; j_gene: TRBJ2-1; v_gene: TRBV5-1; d_gene: NA; len: 14; CDR3aa: CASSLASSYNEQFF; CDR3nt: TGCGCCAGCAGCTTGGCGAGCTCCTACAATGAGCAGTTCTTC
abundance: NA; j_gene: TRBJ2-5; v_gene: TRBV19; d_gene: TRBD2; len: 14; CDR3aa: CASSLSAGGETQYF; CDR3nt: TGTGCCAGTAGTCTATCTGCGGGAGGAGAGACCCAGTACTTC
abundance: NA; j_gene: TRBJ2-7; v_gene: TRBV3-1/TRBV3-2; d_gene: NA; len: 17; CDR3aa: CASSPGDRDFWRHRQYF; CDR3nt: TGTGCCAGCAGCCCCGGCGACAGGGACTTTTGGAGGCATCGGCAGTACTTC
abundance: NA; j_gene: TRBJ1-2; v_gene: TRBV7-3; d_gene: NA; len: 13; CDR3aa: CASSQQGGGGYTF; CDR3nt: TGTGCCAGCAGCCAACAAGGGGGTGGAGGCTACACCTTC
abundance: once; j_gene: TRBJ2-1; v_gene: TRBV5-5; d_gene: NA; len: 15; CDR3aa: CASSLLGRGYNEQFF; CDR3nt: TGTGCCAGCAGCTTGCTCGGGCGGGGCTACAATGAGCAGTTCTTC
abundance: NA; j_gene: TRBJ2-3; v_gene: TRBV29-1; d_gene: TRBD1; len: 13; CDR3aa: CSVRTGSTDTQYF; CDR3nt: TGCAGCGTTCGGACAGGGAGCACAGATACGCAGTATTTT
abundance: NA; j_gene: TRBJ2-5; v_gene: TRBV6-5; d_gene: TRBD2; len: 14; CDR3aa: CASSSRGLAPLQYF; CDR3nt: TGTGCCAGCAGTTCCCGTGGACTAGCGCCTTTACAGTACTTC
abundance: NA; j_gene: TRBJ2-1; v_gene: TRBV23-1; d_gene: NA; len: 17; CDR3aa: CASSHPRGGNSYNEQFF; CDR3nt: TGCGCCAGCAGTCACCCCCGCGGGGGCAACTCCTACAATGAGCAGTTCTTC
abundance: NA; j_gene: TRBJ1-6; v_gene: TRBV28; d_gene: TRBD1; len: 16; CDR3aa: CASSTKQGTYNSPLHF; CDR3nt: TGTGCCAGCAGTACAAAACAGGGGACCTATAATTCACCCCTCCACTTT
abundance: NA; j_gene: TRBJ2-3; v_gene: TRBV24-1; d_gene: TRBD2; len: 16; CDR3aa: CATSASSGGEVDTQYF; CDR3nt: TGTGCCACCAGTGCCTCTAGCGGGGGAGAGGTAGATACGCAGTATTTT
abundance: NA; j_gene: TRBJ1-4; v_gene: TRBV19; d_gene: NA; len: 16; CDR3aa: CASTGRGRSTNEKLFF; CDR3nt: TGTGCCAGTACGGGCAGGGGAAGGTCAACTAATGAAAAACTGTTTTTT
abundance: NA; j_gene: TRBJ1-4; v_gene: TRBV25-1; d_gene: TRBD1; len: 13; CDR3aa: CASRLTGDEKLFF; CDR3nt: TGTGCCAGCAGACTGACAGGGGACGAAAAACTGTTTTTT
abundance: NA; j_gene: TRBJ2-5; v_gene: TRBV19; d_gene: TRBD2; len: 16; CDR3aa: CATRDPSAGGGETQYF; CDR3nt: TGTGCCACCAGGGACCCCTCAGCGGGGGGTGGAGAGACCCAGTACTTC
abundance: NA; j_gene: TRBJ2-7; v_gene: TRBV7-2; d_gene: TRBD1; len: 14; CDR3aa: CASSFGQVSYEQYF; CDR3nt: TGTGCCAGCAGCTTCGGACAGGTCAGCTACGAGCAGTACTTC
abundance: NA; j_gene: TRBJ2-7; v_gene: TRBV2; d_gene: NA; len: 11; CDR3aa: CASRYSSEQYF; CDR3nt: TGTGCCAGCAGATATAGCTCCGAGCAGTACTTC
abundance: NA; j_gene: TRBJ2-3; v_gene: TRBV11-2; d_gene: NA; len: 13; CDR3aa: CASSLLRTDTQYF; CDR3nt: TGTGCCAGCAGCCTCCTAAGAACAGATACGCAGTATTTT
abundance: NA; j_gene: TRBJ1-5; v_gene: TRBV3-1/TRBV3-2; d_gene: TRBD1; len: 17; CDR3aa: CASSPSPGQGENQPQHF; CDR3nt: TGTGCCAGCAGTCCTTCTCCGGGACAGGGGGAAAATCAGCCCCAGCATTTT
abundance: NA; j_gene: TRBJ1-2; v_gene: TRBV7-8; d_gene: NA; len: 13; CDR3aa: CASSPAVGDGYTF; CDR3nt: TGTGCCAGCAGCCCAGCGGTCGGGGATGGCTACACCTTC
abundance: NA; j_gene: TRBJ2-2; v_gene: TRBV5-1; d_gene: TRBD1; len: 16; CDR3aa: CASSSGTASNTGELFF; CDR3nt: TGCGCCAGCAGCTCCGGGACAGCCTCGAACACCGGGGAGCTGTTTTTT
abundance: NA; j_gene: TRBJ2-6; v_gene: TRBV4-1; d_gene: TRBD2; len: 21; CDR3aa: CASSPWGLAGALTSGANVLTF; CDR3nt: TGCGCCAGCAGCCCTTGGGGACTAGCGGGGGCCCTTACCTCTGGGGCCAACGTCCTGACTTTC
abundance: NA; j_gene: TRBJ2-3; v_gene: TRBV9; d_gene: TRBD2; len: 19; CDR3aa: CASSGRLAGADPSTDTQYF; CDR3nt: TGTGCCAGCAGCGGTCGACTAGCGGGGGCCGACCCTAGCACAGATACGCAGTATTTT
abundance: once; j_gene: TRBJ2-3; v_gene: TRBV4-2; d_gene: TRBD2; len: 13; CDR3aa: CASSQAGGDTQYF; CDR3nt: TGTGCCAGCAGCCAAGCGGGGGGAGATACGCAGTATTTT
abundance: NA; j_gene: TRBJ2-1; v_gene: TRBV27; d_gene: TRBD1; len: 16; CDR3aa: CASSLFHRGPGNEQFF; CDR3nt: TGTGCCAGCAGTTTATTCCACAGGGGGCCAGGCAATGAGCAGTTCTTC
abundance: NA; j_gene: TRBJ2-7; v_gene: TRBV5-1; d_gene: NA; len: 14; CDR3aa: CASSFQGREDEQYF; CDR3nt: TGCGCCAGCAGCTTTCAGGGCAGGGAGGACGAGCAGTACTTC
abundance: NA; j_gene: TRBJ2-7; v_gene: TRBV7-3; d_gene: TRBD1; len: 15; CDR3aa: CASSLGTGGKYEQYF; CDR3nt: TGTGCCAGCAGCTTAGGCACAGGGGGCAAATACGAGCAGTACTTC
abundance: NA; j_gene: TRBJ1-6; v_gene: TRBV6-4; d_gene: TRBD1; len: 17; CDR3aa: CASSRDSPSSYNSPLHF; CDR3nt: TGTGCCAGCAGTCGGGACAGCCCGAGCTCCTATAATTCACCCCTCCACTTT
abundance: NA; j_gene: TRBJ2-7; v_gene: TRBV21-1; d_gene: NA; len: 13; CDR3aa: CASSNGGSYEQYF; CDR3nt: TGTGCCAGCAGCAACGGCGGTTCCTACGAGCAGTACTTC
abundance: NA; j_gene: TRBJ1-2; v_gene: TRBV5-1; d_gene: NA; len: 14; CDR3aa: CASSLQASNYGYTF; CDR3nt: TGCGCCAGCAGCTTACAGGCTTCAAACTATGGCTACACCTTC
abundance: NA; j_gene: TRBJ2-7; v_gene: TRBV9; d_gene: NA; len: 17; CDR3aa: CASSDMTPGPAAREQYF; CDR3nt: TGTGCCAGCAGCGATATGACTCCGGGTCCTGCGGCTAGGGAGCAGTACTTC
abundance: NA; j_gene: TRBJ2-1; v_gene: TRBV7-2; d_gene: TRBD1; len: 17; CDR3aa: CASSPTLATGAVKEQFF; CDR3nt: TGTGCCAGCAGCCCGACCTTGGCGACAGGGGCCGTCAAGGAGCAGTTCTTC